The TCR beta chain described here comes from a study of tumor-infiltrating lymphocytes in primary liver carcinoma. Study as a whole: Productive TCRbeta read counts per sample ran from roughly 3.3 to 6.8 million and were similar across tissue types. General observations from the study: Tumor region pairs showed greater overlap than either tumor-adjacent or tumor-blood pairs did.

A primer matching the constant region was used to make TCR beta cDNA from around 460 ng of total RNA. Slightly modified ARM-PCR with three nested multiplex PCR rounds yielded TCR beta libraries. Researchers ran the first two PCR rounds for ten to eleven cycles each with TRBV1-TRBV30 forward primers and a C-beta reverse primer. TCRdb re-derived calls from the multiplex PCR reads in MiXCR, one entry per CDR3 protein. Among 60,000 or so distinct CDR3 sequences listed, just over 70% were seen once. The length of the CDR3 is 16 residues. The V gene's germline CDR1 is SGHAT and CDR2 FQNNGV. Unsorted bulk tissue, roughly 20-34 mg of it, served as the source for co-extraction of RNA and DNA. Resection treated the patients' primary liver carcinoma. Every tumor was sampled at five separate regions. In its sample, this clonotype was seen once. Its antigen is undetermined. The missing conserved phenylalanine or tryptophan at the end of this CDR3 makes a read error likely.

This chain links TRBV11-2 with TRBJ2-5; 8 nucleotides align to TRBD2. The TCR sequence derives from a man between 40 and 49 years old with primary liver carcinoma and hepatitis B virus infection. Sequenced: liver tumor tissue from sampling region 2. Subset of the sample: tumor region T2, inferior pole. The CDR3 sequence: CASSQSPGGGKESQYL. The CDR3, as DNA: TGTGCTAGCAGCCAAAGTCCTGGCGGGGGGAAAGAGTCCCAGTACCTC.